The clone carrying this T cell receptor (beta chain) was counted only a few times. This record comes from a study of Ad26.COV2.S vaccination and SARS-CoV-2 variants. V dropped 2 bases and J dropped 9 bases, with 9 bases sitting between them. In germline, CDR1 is SGHRS, CDR2 YFSETQ. The CDR3 contains 13 residues. Profiling relied on immunoSEQ multiplex PCR, and the TCRdb table lists in-frame clones only, not all of them. The profile shows 350,000 to 500,000 clones, 75% to 90% of them singletons. Treatment of the sample: 15 to 20 received Ad26.COV2.S at low or high dose, single or two shots; about five received placebo; per-sample allocation not given. Sampling occurred on day 63 after the first vaccine or placebo injection.

The TCR sequence derives from a person between 18 and 60 years old who received the Ad26.COV2.S COVID-19 vaccine or a placebo. The chain joins TRBV5-1 to TRBJ1-6; D is unclear. Here the sequenced sample was peripheral blood, taken in a trial of Ad26.COV2.S vaccine versus placebo. The CDR3 region is CASSFEFSSPLHF. CDR3 DNA sequence: TGCGCCAGCAGCTTCGAGTTTTCTTCACCCCTCCACTTT.